The 29 T cell receptor beta chains given below trace back to one sample, sequenced in a study of shared clonotypes between healthy human individuals. Generated by immunoSEQ multiplex PCR, the TCRdb table keeps only in-frame clones and is missing some. The sample lists 2,500,000 or so clones; more than 85% were seen once. The sample consisted of naive CD4+ T cells from PBMCs. Regarding subset: CD45RA+ positively selected. These receptors came from a man between 18 and 35 years old in good health. Some clones in this sample may be carry-over from other donors' samples.

In this sample, this clone turned up a few times. The rearrangement links TRBV30 to TRBJ1-5, with D possibly being TRBD1 (5 bases). The CDR3 covers 17 residues. Germline values: CDR1 GTSNPN, CDR2 SVGIG (reference sequence). V was cut by 2 bases and J by 0 bases, with 17 bases left in between. This chain's CDR3 is CAWSYGGGVSSNQPQHF. The DNA for the CDR3 is TGTGCCTGGAGTTACGGGGGTGGAGTGAGTAGCAATCAGCCCCAGCATTTT. Full variable domain (remainder filled in from reference TRBV30 and TRBJ1-5): SQTIHQWPATLVQPVGSPLSLECTVEGTSNPNLYWYRQAAGRGLQLLFYSVGIGQISSEVPQNLSASRPQDRQFILSSKKLLLSDSGFYLCAWSYGGGVSSNQPQHFGDGTRLSIL.

The V and J genes are TRBV28 and TRBJ2-3; 8 bases agree with TRBD1. This CDR3 spans 15 amino acids. The V gene's germline CDR1 is MDHEN and CDR2 SYDVKM. V lost 6 bases to trimming and J lost 4 bases; unmatched junction nucleotides: 9. DNA for the CDR3: TGTGCCAGCAGACCGACAGGGGTTGAACCAGATACGCAGTATTTT. Protein product: CASRPTGVEPDTQYF.

The chain employs TRBV19 and TRBJ2-1; no firm D call. Trimming removed 0 bases from V and 4 bases from J, with 19 bases in between. The V gene's germline CDR1 is LNHDA and CDR2 SQIVND (reference sequence). The CDR3 runs 18 residues. The CDR3 loop reads CASSIDWPNQHTYNEQFF. Here the CDR3 DNA reads TGTGCCAGTAGTATAGATTGGCCAAATCAACACACATACAATGAGCAGTTCTTC. Filled out from reference TRBV19 and TRBJ2-1, the complete variable domain reads DGGITQSPKYLFRKEGQNVTLSCEQNLNHDAMYWYRQDPGQGLRLIYYSQIVNDFQKGDIAEGYSVSREKKESFPLTVTSAQKNPTAFYLCASSIDWPNQHTYNEQFFGPGTRLTVL.

A remark on this clone: The sample has other DNA sequences that encode this CDR3 too. The CDR3 nucleotides read TGTGCCAGCTCGCTGGGACAGACCTACACAGATACGCAGTATTTT. Translation gives CASSLGQTYTDTQYF. V gene TRBV27 combines with J gene TRBJ2-3; 7 nucleotides align to TRBD1. Trimming at V came to 8 bases and at J to 2 bases, leaving 10 bases not matched to a gene. Germline assignment: CDR1 MNHEY and CDR2 SMNVEV (reference sequence). CDR3 size: 15 residues.

Only one count was recorded for this clone. The V gene is TRBV29-1, the J gene TRBJ1-2; D unresolved. Germline V lookup: CDR1 SQVTM, CDR2 ANQGSEA. The CDR3 sequence is 11 residues long. Deletions cut 4 bases from V and 3 bases from J, with 6 bases between. The CDR3 region has the DNA TGCAGCGTTGCCCGGGACTATGGCTACACCTTC. Translated: CSVARDYGYTF. The entire variable domain, with the rest obtained from reference TRBV29-1 and TRBJ1-2, is as follows: SAVISQKPSRDICQRGTSLTIQCQVDSQVTMMFWYRQQPGQSLTLIATANQGSEATYESGFVIDKFPISRPNLTFSTLTVSNMSPEDSSIYLCSVARDYGYTFGSGTRLTVV.

This chain joins TRBV7-6 and TRBJ2-7; TRBD2 matches 8 bases. Unmatched junction bases numbered 7, after V lost 5 bases and J lost 1 base. The CDR3 length is 15 residues. Germline CDR1 SGHVS, CDR2 FNYEAQ. The CDR3 loop is CASSQIAGRSYEQYF. The CDR3 DNA is TGTGCCAGCAGCCAAATAGCGGGGCGGTCCTACGAGCAGTACTTC. Supplemented by reference TRBV7-6 and TRBJ2-7, the full variable domain reads GAGVSQSPRYKVTKRGQDVALRCDPISGHVSLYWYRQALGQGPEFLTYFNYEAQQDKSGLPNDRFSAERPEGSISTLTIQRTEQRDSAMYRCASSQIAGRSYEQYFGPGTRLTVT.

J is TRBJ2-6 and V is TRBV28; D is undetermined. Germline CDR1 MDHEN, CDR2 SYDVKM. V lost 9 bases to trimming and J lost 0 bases, with 12 bases between them. The CDR3 totals 15 residues. The CDR3 here is CASQIPSSGANVLTF. For the CDR3, the DNA is TGTGCCAGTCAGATACCTAGCTCTGGGGCCAACGTCCTGACTTTC.

Points on this clone: Different DNA sequences within this sample yield the same CDR3. The chain uses TRBV7-3 and TRBJ2-1; 7 bases agree with TRBD1. The V gene end was trimmed by 4 bases and the J gene end by 2 bases; junction bases not matched to a gene: 2. The germline V gene has CDR1 SGHTA and CDR2 FQGTGA. CDR3 length: 14 amino acids. The CDR3 reads CASSSTGTYNEQFF. The CDR3 nucleotides are TGTGCCAGCAGCTCGACAGGGACCTACAATGAGCAGTTCTTC. The complete variable domain, with remaining parts taken from reference TRBV7-3 and TRBJ2-1, reads GAGVSQTPSNKVTEKGKYVELRCDPISGHTALYWYRQSLGQGPEFLIYFQGTGAADDSGLPNDRFFAVRPEGSVSTLKIQRTERGDSAVYLCASSSTGTYNEQFFGPGTRLTVL.

The chain links TRBV6-6 to TRBJ2-2; 9 bases fit TRBD2. Per germline, CDR1 MNHNY and CDR2 SVGAGI (reference sequence). V trimming: 5 bases; J trimming: 4 bases; junction bases outside the gene matches: 8. The CDR3 consists of 16 residues. This chain's CDR3 is CASSRSTSGITGELFF. CDR3 sequence (DNA): TGTGCCAGCAGTCGATCGACTAGCGGCATCACCGGGGAGCTGTTTTTT.

The chain couples TRBV7-2 to TRBJ2-5; D is uncertain. Germline values: CDR1 SGHTA, CDR2 FQGNSA. This CDR3 comprises 14 residues. The V end lost 5 bases, the J end lost 1 base, and 11 bases lay between the germline ends. CDR3 nucleotides: TGTGCCAGCAGCCCCGCCCCAATCCAAGAGACCCAGTACTTC. It specifies CASSPAPIQETQYF.

V gene TRBV4-1 combines with J gene TRBJ2-7; the D is unclear. The V and J ends lost 4 bases and 3 bases respectively, with 4 bases between them. This CDR3 contains 11 residues. The V gene's germline CDR1 is MGHRA and CDR2 YSYEKL. CDR3 nucleotides: TGCGCCAGCAGCCGCGGCTACGAGCAGTACTTC. Its protein product is CASSRGYEQYF.

The sample holds a few counts of this clone. In the same sample, other DNA sequences code for this CDR3. The V and J genes are TRBV6-5 and TRBJ1-1; tentative D call: TRBD1 (6 bases). The V gene's germline CDR1 is MNHEY and CDR2 SVGAGI. Deletions cut 4 bases from V and 0 bases from J, with 6 bases between. The CDR3 is 13 residues long. In DNA, the CDR3 is TGTGCCAGCAGTTGGACAGTGAACACTGAAGCTTTCTTT. Its protein product is CASSWTVNTEAFF.

The CDR3 DNA reads as TGTGCCAGCAGTGTGGGGCGATCCTCCTACGAGCAGTACTTC. Its translation: CASSVGRSSYEQYF. The chain has TRBV2 and TRBJ2-7; D might be TRBD1 (5 bases). Trimming took 4 bases from V and 0 from J, leaving 10 bases between them. The germline V gene encodes CDR1 SNHLY and CDR2 FYNNEI. The CDR3 consists of 14 residues.

The CDR3 sequence is CASSLASGKNEQYF. For the CDR3, the DNA is TGTGCCAGCAGTTTGGCTAGCGGGAAGAACGAGCAGTACTTC. This chain uses TRBV28 with TRBJ2-7; 9 bases map to TRBD2. Losses at the gene ends were 3 bases for V and 5 bases for J; bases not matched to a gene: 5. The CDR3 contains 14 residues. CDR1 MDHEN and CDR2 SYDVKM come from the germline V gene.

This clone was found once. The chain has TRBV27 and TRBJ1-2; D is perhaps TRBD1 (5 bases). The CDR3 loop spans 13 amino acids. Looked up from germline, CDR1 is MNHEY and CDR2 is SMNVEV (reference sequence). V lost 8 bases to trimming and J lost 5 bases, with 15 bases between them. The CDR3 sequence is CASAPGGGYGYTF. CDR3 coding DNA: TGTGCCAGCGCCCCCGGGGGTGGGTATGGCTACACCTTC.

J is TRBJ1-5 and V is TRBV30; D remains unclear. With 3 bases removed from V and 7 bases from J, the gap between germline ends came to 16 bases. CDR3 length: 14 amino acids. Germline loops: CDR1 GTSNPN, CDR2 SVGIG (reference sequence). This CDR3 reads CAWSRGGSEQPQHF. CDR3 nucleotides: TGTGCCTGGAGCCGCGGTGGGAGCGAGCAGCCCCAGCATTTT.

The chain employs TRBV5-1 and TRBJ2-5; D gene ambiguous. Germline-derived CDR1 and CDR2 are SGHRS and YFSETQ. The V end lost 0 bases, the J end lost 5 bases, and 17 bases lay between the germline ends. The CDR3 sequence is 16 residues long. Here the CDR3 reads CASSLGGSGYTETQYF. CDR3 nucleotides: TGCGCCAGCAGCTTGGGAGGCTCCGGTTATACGGAGACCCAGTACTTC. Supplemented by reference TRBV5-1 and TRBJ2-5, the full variable domain reads KAGVTQTPRYLIKTRGQQVTLSCSPISGHRSVSWYQQTPGQGLQFLFEYFSETQRNKGNFPGRFSGRQFSNSRSEMNVSTLELGDSALYLCASSLGGSGYTETQYFGPGTRLLVL.

V usage is TRBV9 and J usage is TRBJ2-6, with D possibly matching TRBD2 (6 bases). V was shortened by 0 bases and J by 7 bases, with 8 bases between the two germline ends. The CDR3 totals 14 residues. Germline CDR1 is SGDLS and CDR2 is YYNGEE. CDR3 loop: CASSVGGVANVLTF. The DNA for the CDR3 is TGTGCCAGCAGCGTAGGGGGGGTTGCCAACGTCCTGACTTTC.

This chain links TRBV5-4 with TRBJ1-1, with 7 bases matching TRBD1. The V gene end was trimmed by 7 bases and the J gene end by 7 bases; junction bases not matched to a gene: 13. CDR3 size: 14 residues. Per germline, CDR1 SGHNT and CDR2 YYREEE (reference sequence). CDR3 amino acids: CASALKKGAGEAFF. For the CDR3, the DNA is TGTGCCAGCGCCCTCAAAAAGGGGGCGGGTGAAGCTTTCTTT.

This clone has just one count. CDR3 nucleotides: TGCGCCAGCAGCCCTGGTAGCGGGCCCTCCTACAATGAGCAGTTCTTC. It is translated as CASSPGSGPSYNEQFF. The gene calls are TRBV5-1 and TRBJ2-1; 7 nucleotides agree with TRBD2. Germline assignment: CDR1 SGHRS and CDR2 YFSETQ. After removal of 4 bases from V and 0 bases from J, the junction contained 7 bases not matched to a gene. This CDR3 comprises 16 residues.

The chain recombines TRBV27 with TRBJ1-2, with D unclear. The germline V and J ends were trimmed by 8 bases and 3 bases, with 16 bases remaining between them. The CDR3 is 14 amino acids. The germline V gene has CDR1 MNHEY and CDR2 SMNVEV (reference sequence). The CDR3 DNA sequence: TGTGCCAGCGCTAGCGGCGGAAGTGACTATGGCTACACCTTC. Its translation: CASASGGSDYGYTF.

This rearrangement joins TRBV4-1 to TRBJ1-1; TRBD1 might be the D (5 bases). CDR1 and CDR2 (germline): MGHRA, YSYEKL. V lost 4 bases to trimming and J lost 3 bases, with 12 bases between them. CDR3 size: 14 residues. In nucleotides, the CDR3 is TGCGCCAGCAGCCCCTTCGGAGGGGACACTGAAGCTTTCTTT. Translated: CASSPFGGDTEAFF.

This chain links TRBV6-1 with TRBJ1-5; D unclear. Germline V gene lookup returns CDR1 MNHNS and CDR2 SASEGT. The CDR3 runs to 14 residues. Trimming left V 0 bases short and J 7 bases short, with 10 bases between. CDR3 region: CASSEAFTQQPQHF. CDR3 bases: TGTGCCAGCAGTGAAGCGTTCACACAACAGCCCCAGCATTTT.

The rearrangement links TRBV2 to TRBJ2-1; TRBD2 might be the D (5 bases). There are 11 residues in the CDR3. The V gene lost 6 bases and the J gene lost 7 bases, with 7 bases spanning the gap. Germline V gene sequence: CDR1 SNHLY, CDR2 FYNNEI. CDR3 loop: CASSRGNEQFF. CDR3 coding DNA: TGTGCCAGCAGCCGCGGGAATGAGCAGTTCTTC.

The CDR3 region has the DNA TGTGCCAGCAGCTTTACCCAGGGACACGAGCAGTACTTC. This sequence encodes CASSFTQGHEQYF. This sequence joins TRBV7-9 and TRBJ2-7; TRBD1 or TRBD2 may be the D gene (5 bases each). V dropped 3 bases and J dropped 5 bases, with 11 bases sitting between them. The CDR3 consists of 13 residues. Germline CDR1 and CDR2: SEHNR and FQNEAQ (reference sequence).

The chain combines TRBV7-8 with TRBJ2-5; 8 bases match TRBD1. Trimming removed 1 base from V and 3 bases from J; junction bases left unmatched: 4. The CDR3 has 15 amino acids. Looked up from germline, CDR1 is SGHVS and CDR2 is FQNEAQ. CDR3 in DNA: TGTGCCAGCAGCTTAGGTTTGACAGGGGAAGAGACCCAGTACTTC. It encodes CASSLGLTGEETQYF.

Concerning this clone itself: The sample has other DNA sequences that encode this CDR3 too. The chain combines TRBV9 with TRBJ2-3; D might be TRBD2 (5 bases). This CDR3 has 14 amino acids. V shed 0 bases and J shed 1 base, with 6 bases lying between them. Germline CDR1 SGDLS, CDR2 YYNGEE. The CDR3 spells CASSVGTGTDTQYF. In DNA form, the CDR3 reads TGTGCCAGCAGCGTAGGGACTGGCACAGATACGCAGTATTTT.

The J gene is TRBJ1-1, the V gene TRBV7-9; possible D gene TRBD1, 6 bases. Germline V gene lookup returns CDR1 SEHNR and CDR2 FQNEAQ (reference sequence). The V end lost 5 bases, the J end lost 11 bases, and 21 bases lay between the germline ends. The CDR3 length is 14 residues. The CDR3 sequence: CASSQRGREVGAFF. The CDR3 nucleotides read TGTGCCAGCAGCCAAAGGGGGAGGGAGGTTGGGGCTTTCTTT. The variable domain in full, completed from reference TRBV7-9 and TRBJ1-1, reads DTGVSQNPRHKITKRGQNVTFRCDPISEHNRLYWYRQTLGQGPEFLTYFQNEAQLEKSRLLSDRFSAERPKGSFSTLEIQRTEQGDSAMYLCASSQRGREVGAFFGQGTRLTVV.

The J gene is TRBJ2-2, the V gene TRBV7-3; D ambiguous. The CDR3 is 14 amino acids. CDR1 and CDR2 (germline): SGHTA, FQGTGA. V was clipped by 6 bases and J by 0 bases, with 8 bases between them. The CDR3 region is CASSHRSNTGELFF. DNA of the CDR3: TGTGCCAGCAGTCATAGATCGAACACCGGGGAGCTGTTTTTT.